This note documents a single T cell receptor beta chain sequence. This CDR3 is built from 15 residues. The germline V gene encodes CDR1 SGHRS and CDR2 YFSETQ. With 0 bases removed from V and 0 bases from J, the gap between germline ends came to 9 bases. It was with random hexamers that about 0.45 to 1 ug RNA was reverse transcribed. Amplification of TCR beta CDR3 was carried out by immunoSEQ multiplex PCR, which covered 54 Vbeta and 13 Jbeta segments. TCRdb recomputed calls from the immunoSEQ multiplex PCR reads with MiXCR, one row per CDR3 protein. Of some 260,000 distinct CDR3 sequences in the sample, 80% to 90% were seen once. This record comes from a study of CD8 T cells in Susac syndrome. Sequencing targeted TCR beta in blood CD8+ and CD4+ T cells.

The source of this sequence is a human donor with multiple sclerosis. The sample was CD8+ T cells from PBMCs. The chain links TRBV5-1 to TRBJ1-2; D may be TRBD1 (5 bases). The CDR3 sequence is CASSLGRGPNYGYTF. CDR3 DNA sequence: TGCGCCAGCAGCTTGGGAAGGGGACCTAACTATGGCTACACCTTC.